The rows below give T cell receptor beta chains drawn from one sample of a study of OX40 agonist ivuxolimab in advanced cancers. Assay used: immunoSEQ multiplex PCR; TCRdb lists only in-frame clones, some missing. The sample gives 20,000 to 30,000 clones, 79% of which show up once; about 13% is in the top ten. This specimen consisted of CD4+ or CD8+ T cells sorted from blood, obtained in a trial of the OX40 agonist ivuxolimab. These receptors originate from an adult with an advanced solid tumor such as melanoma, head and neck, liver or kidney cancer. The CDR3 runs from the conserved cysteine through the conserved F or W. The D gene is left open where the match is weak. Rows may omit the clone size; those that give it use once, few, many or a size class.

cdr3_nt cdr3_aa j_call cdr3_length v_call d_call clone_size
TGTGCCAGCAGCCCGGGGAGCCGTGAGCAGTTCTTC CASSPGSREQFF TRBJ2-1 12 TRBV9 NA NA
TGTGCCAGCAGTTTATCCCCAGGAGGAGTAAAGCGCTATGGCTACACCTTC CASSLSPGGVKRYGYTF TRBJ1-2 17 TRBV28 NA NA
TGTGCCAGCAGTGGCCTGGGACTAGCGCCATACGAGCAGTACTTC CASSGLGLAPYEQYF TRBJ2-7 15 TRBV2 TRBD2 NA
TGCAGCGTTGCCGTCGGTCGGACAGGGGGCGCAGGGGGCTACACCTTC CSVAVGRTGGAGGYTF TRBJ1-2 16 TRBV29-1 TRBD1 NA
TGTGCCAGCAGCTCCGGACAGGGGAAACACGAGCAGTACTTC CASSSGQGKHEQYF TRBJ2-7 14 TRBV13 TRBD1 NA
TGTGCCAGCAGCTTGAGGCAGGTCTACAATGAGCAGTTCTTC CASSLRQVYNEQFF TRBJ2-1 14 TRBV7-9 NA NA
TGTGCCAGCAGTTACTGGGGTGGTGACACCGGGGAGCTGTTTTTT CASSYWGGDTGELFF TRBJ2-2 15 TRBV6-6 NA NA
TGTGCCAGTAGTCCCCCGGGGGGAACCCATCAGCCCCAGCATTTT CASSPPGGTHQPQHF TRBJ1-5 15 TRBV19 NA NA
TGTGCCAGCAGTCAAACAGGGAGCTCCTACAATGAGCAGTTCTTC CASSQTGSSYNEQFF TRBJ2-1 15 TRBV5-4 NA NA
TGCGCCAGCAGCGCAGCCTCCTCTGGAAACACCATATATTTT CASSAASSGNTIYF TRBJ1-3 14 TRBV5-1 NA NA
TGTGCCAGCAGTTACTCAGGGGGGGTAGAGACCCAGTACTTC CASSYSGGVETQYF TRBJ2-5 14 TRBV6-5 NA NA
TGTGCCAGCAGCGCCTTACTAGCGGGCTCCTACAATGAGCAGTTCTTC CASSALLAGSYNEQFF TRBJ2-1 16 TRBV9 TRBD2 NA
TGTGCCAGTAGTATTCCGCCGGACAGACGAAACACTGAAGCTTTCTTT CASSIPPDRRNTEAFF TRBJ1-1 16 TRBV19 NA NA
TGCGCCAGCAGCCTAGGGGACGGAAATTCACCCCTCCACTTT CASSLGDGNSPLHF TRBJ1-6 14 TRBV5-1 NA NA
TGTGCCATCTCGACCCGCGACGGTCAGGGGTGGGGTCAAGAGACCCAGTACTTC CAISTRDGQGWGQETQYF TRBJ2-5 18 TRBV10-3 NA once
TGCAGTGAATCTACGCAGGGGAGGGCTTTCTTT CSESTQGRAFF TRBJ1-1 11 TRBV20-1 NA NA
TGCGCCAGCAGCCAAGGCTGGACAGGGAGTTTGGGCAATGAGCAGTTCTTC CASSQGWTGSLGNEQFF TRBJ2-1 17 TRBV4-1 TRBD1 NA
TGCGCCAGCAGCTTAGGGACTAGCAATACCTACGAGCAGTACTTC CASSLGTSNTYEQYF TRBJ2-7 15 TRBV5-1 TRBD2 NA
TGTGCCAGCAGCTTAGGCGGGGGCCAAACCTACGAGCAGTACTTC CASSLGGGQTYEQYF TRBJ2-7 15 TRBV7-2 NA NA
TGCGCCAGCAGCTTGGGGGCCCTTGGGCAGGGCCCCTACGAGCAGTACTTC CASSLGALGQGPYEQYF TRBJ2-7 17 TRBV5-1 NA few
TGCGCCAGCAGTGAGTCGCGGCTAGCGGCCTACAATGAGCAGTTCTTC CASSESRLAAYNEQFF TRBJ2-1 16 TRBV10-2 TRBD2 once
TGTGCCAGCAGTGGGACGGTGGCCTCCTACGAGCAGTACTTC CASSGTVASYEQYF TRBJ2-7 14 TRBV28 NA once
TGTGCCAGCAGCTTACCCTGGACAGGCTACGAGCAGTACTTC CASSLPWTGYEQYF TRBJ2-7 14 TRBV7-8 TRBD1 NA
TGTGCCAGCAGTGGGAGGGGGCAGGGGGCAAGTTCACCCCTCCACTTT CASSGRGQGASSPLHF TRBJ1-6 16 TRBV2 TRBD1 NA
TGTGCCAGCATCCATCAGGGGAACTCCTACGAGCAGTACTTC CASIHQGNSYEQYF TRBJ2-7 14 TRBV6-1 NA once
TGTGCCAGCAGATATGGACAGAGCTCCTACAATGAGCAGTTCTTC CASRYGQSSYNEQFF TRBJ2-1 15 TRBV27 NA once
TGTGCCAGTAGTATAAGGCAGAACACTGAAGCTTTCTTT CASSIRQNTEAFF TRBJ1-1 13 TRBV19 NA once
TGTGCCTGGAGCCGGCTCTCAGGGACAGATACGCAGTATTTT CAWSRLSGTDTQYF TRBJ2-3 14 TRBV30 NA NA
TGTGCCAGCAGCCGTAAAGGGGAGACTGAAGCTTTCTTT CASSRKGETEAFF TRBJ1-1 13 TRBV7-8 NA NA
TGTGCCAGCAGCTGGGGGCTAGGGTGGATCGTCTTC CASSWGLGWIVF TRBJ2-1 12 TRBV5-6 NA NA
TGTGCCAGCAGCTCGTTGAGGGGGTTAAATGGACACAATGAGCAGTTCTTC CASSSLRGLNGHNEQFF TRBJ2-1 17 TRBV7-9 NA NA
TGTGCCAGCAGCTATAGTCTATATAGGGACAATGAGCAGTTCTTC CASSYSLYRDNEQFF TRBJ2-1 15 TRBV11-1 NA NA
TGTGCCAGCAGTTGGCCCCGGACAGGGGAAACTGAAGCTTTCTTT CASSWPRTGETEAFF TRBJ1-1 15 TRBV28 TRBD1 NA
TGTGCCAGCTCACGGCAGCGAGAGAATGGCTACACCTTC CASSRQRENGYTF TRBJ1-2 13 TRBV18 NA NA
TGTGCCAGCAGCTTAGGTCAGCATTCCTACAATGAGCAGTTCTTC CASSLGQHSYNEQFF TRBJ2-1 15 TRBV7-9 NA NA
TGCGCCAGCAGCTTGGACAGGGGGACTTCCTACGAGCAGTACTTC CASSLDRGTSYEQYF TRBJ2-7 15 TRBV5-1 TRBD1 few
TGTGCCAGCAGCTATATTACAGGGGCCAGCTCCTACGAGCAGTACTTC CASSYITGASSYEQYF TRBJ2-7 16 TRBV11-2 TRBD1 NA
TGTGCCAGTAGTATAGACAGGGGGAGCAATCAGCCCCAGCATTTT CASSIDRGSNQPQHF TRBJ1-5 15 TRBV19 TRBD1 NA
TGCGCCAGCAGCCAAGAAACGAGGGGAGAGACCCAGTACTTC CASSQETRGETQYF TRBJ2-5 14 TRBV4-1 NA NA
TGTGCCAGCAGCTTGAGGGAATATGGCTACACCTTC CASSLREYGYTF TRBJ1-2 12 TRBV5-6 NA NA
TGTGCCAGTAATTACAAGGGGAGGGGCACCGGGGAGCTGTTTTTT CASNYKGRGTGELFF TRBJ2-2 15 TRBV19 TRBD2 NA
TGTGCCAGCAGTTACTCGAAAAGGGGGCATGGAAACACCATATATTTT CASSYSKRGHGNTIYF TRBJ1-3 16 TRBV6-5 TRBD1 once
TGTGCCAGCAGCCCTTACGGGACAGGGTCGGACGAGCAGTACTTC CASSPYGTGSDEQYF TRBJ2-7 15 TRBV7-3 TRBD1 NA
TGTGCCAGCAGCGCTACTAGCGGGGGCACCTACAATGAGCAGTTCTTC CASSATSGGTYNEQFF TRBJ2-1 16 TRBV7-9 TRBD2 NA
TGTGCCAGCAGCTTAACCCATGACAGGGCCAACGATTCACCCCTCCACTTT CASSLTHDRANDSPLHF TRBJ1-6 17 TRBV9 TRBD1 NA
TGCGCCAGCAGTGAGTCTCCCCTAGCGGGGGGCCCAGATACGCAGTATTTT CASSESPLAGGPDTQYF TRBJ2-3 17 TRBV10-2 TRBD2 NA
TGTGCCAGCAACAATGGGGGGGAAAATTCACCCCTCCACTTT CASNNGGENSPLHF TRBJ1-6 14 TRBV9 NA NA
TGCGCCAGCAGCTTGGCCTGGCAGGGGGACTATGGCTACACCTTC CASSLAWQGDYGYTF TRBJ1-2 15 TRBV5-1 TRBD1 NA
TGTGCCAGCAGTTTAGCGGGGTACCACGAGCAGTACTTC CASSLAGYHEQYF TRBJ2-7 13 TRBV28 NA NA
TGCGCCAGCAGCCAAGACAATACAGCCTCCTACGGGCAGTACTTC CASSQDNTASYGQYF TRBJ2-7 15 TRBV4-1 NA NA
TGTGCCAGCAGCAGCGACAGTCTGACTGAAGCTTTCTTT CASSSDSLTEAFF TRBJ1-1 13 TRBV7-9 NA few
TGTGCCAGCAGCTTAGATCCCCGGGATGGCTACACCTTC CASSLDPRDGYTF TRBJ1-2 13 TRBV11-2 NA NA